The following is a T cell receptor beta chain sequence with its context. Its target is not known. The PCR made use of 60 Vbeta and 13 Jbeta primers. The table came from immunoSEQ multiplex PCR; TCRdb's copy has only in-frame clones and leaves some out. The data contain about 130,000 clones, about 80% of them seen just once; the ten biggest clones take up under 1.2%. For this donor, CMV serostatus was not recorded. This entry comes from a study of cytomegalovirus exposure and HLA in healthy donors. Study-level results: Most TCR sequences were seen very rarely across donors, but some public TCRs occurred in many. The study listed about 150 cytomegalovirus-associated TCR beta chains.

The source of this sequence is a human donor in good health. The specimen sequenced was PBMCs.

CDR3 protein: CASSLGQGSTGELFF. The CDR3 DNA follows: TGTGCCAGCTCACTAGGACAGGGATCCACCGGGGAGCTGTTTTTT. J is TRBJ2-2 and V is TRBV18; 8 positions agree with TRBD1. This CDR3 contains 15 residues. Unmatched junction bases numbered 5, after V lost 4 bases and J lost 4 bases. Germline loops: CDR1 KGHSH, CDR2 LQKENI.